This record looks at one TCR beta chain sequence and its context. This specimen belongs to a study of blood T cell repertoires in COVID-19. Whole-study context: Donors in the United States, Italy and Spain gave samples during acute or convalescent COVID-19. Sources were T cells, B-cell-depleted T cells, or PBMCs; the material itself was cDNA or gDNA.

In the original analysis: Counts of nucleated cells, estimated from reference gene primer amplification, were obtained. Produced via immunoSEQ multiplex PCR; TCRdb's table is partial and in-frame only. The DNA gave D and trimming, while V, J and clone size come from that table. The data contain about 180,000 clones, roughly four fifths of them seen just once; the ten biggest clones take up roughly 6.3%. Germline V gene lookup returns CDR1 MNHEY and CDR2 SMNVEV (reference sequence). This CDR3 is 14 amino acids long. Trimming at V came to 3 bases and at J to 4 bases, leaving 5 bases not matched to a gene.

Sequencing was performed on peripheral blood. The receptor's source is a human donor in a cohort sampled during active COVID-19. This sequence joins TRBV27 and TRBJ2-7; 8 positions agree with TRBD1. CDR3 amino acids: CASSFSQGAYEQYF. The CDR3 DNA is TGTGCCAGCAGTTTTTCCCAGGGGGCGTACGAGCAGTACTTC.